Listed here are 14 T cell receptor beta chains from one sample, sequenced in a study of PD-1 blockade in classical Hodgkin lymphoma. The assay was immunoSEQ multiplex PCR, and TCRdb's table has in-frame clones only and misses some. This table holds around 17,000 clones, about 83% found once. Time point given: newly diagnosed, previously untreated cHL patient sample. The specimen sequenced was peripheral blood mononuclear cells (PBMCs). Every receptor here comes from a human donor with classical Hodgkin lymphoma.

The chain carries TRBV5-6 and TRBJ2-7; 9 bases are a match to TRBD2. Germline V gene data show CDR1 as SGHDT and CDR2 as YYEEEE. This CDR3 spans 15 amino acids. V lost 1 base to trimming and J lost 1 base; unmatched junction nucleotides: 3. The CDR3 loop is CASSLRTSESYEQYF. Here the CDR3 DNA reads TGTGCCAGCAGCTTGCGGACTAGCGAGTCCTACGAGCAGTACTTC.

This chain links TRBV5-6 with TRBJ2-2, with D possibly matching TRBD2 (5 bases). The V end lost 4 bases, the J end lost 4 bases, and 14 bases lay between the germline ends. CDR3 length: 15 amino acids. Per the germline V gene, CDR1 is SGHDT and CDR2 is YYEEEE. The CDR3: CASSKGGSGTGELFF. The CDR3 DNA reads TGTGCCAGCAGCAAAGGAGGTTCGGGCACCGGGGAGCTGTTTTTT.

The chain uses TRBV6-6 and TRBJ2-1; maybe TRBD1 (5 bases). In germline, CDR1 is MNHNY, CDR2 SVGAGI (reference sequence). This CDR3 is 13 amino acids long. The ends were cut back, 6 bases at V and 2 bases at J, with 8 bases in the middle. For the CDR3, the DNA is TGTGCCAGCAGCCTGGACACCTACAATGAGCAGTTCTTC. Amino acid sequence: CASSLDTYNEQFF.

This clone has more than one count but fewer than ten. The chain couples TRBV18 to TRBJ2-3, with TRBD2 identical over 7 bases. Looked up from germline, CDR1 is KGHSH and CDR2 is LQKENI. This CDR3 has 14 amino acids. The V segment lost 3 bases and the J segment 4 bases; nucleotides outside the gene matches: 4. CDR3 DNA: TGTGCCAGCTCACCGACTAGCAGCGCAGATACGCAGTATTTT. Its protein product is CASSPTSSADTQYF.

The V call is TRBV10-3, the J call TRBJ2-1; D gene uncertain. Germline V gene lookup returns CDR1 ENHRY and CDR2 SYGVKD. With 5 bases removed from V and 7 bases from J, the gap between germline ends came to 6 bases. The CDR3 length is 11 residues. The CDR3 nucleotides read TGTGCCATCAGTCACGAGAATGAGCAGTTCTTC. Amino acids: CAISHENEQFF.

This clone was observed a few times. This chain joins TRBV10-1 and TRBJ2-2, with TRBD2 as a possible D gene (6 bases). CDR3 size: 14 residues. The V end lost 8 bases, the J end lost 2 bases, and 12 bases lay between the germline ends. Germline V lookup: CDR1 WNHNN, CDR2 SYGVQD (reference sequence). CDR3 sequence (DNA): TGCGCCAGCCGGGGTAGCGGAAACACCGGGGAGCTGTTTTTT. Its translation is CASRGSGNTGELFF.

The chain joins TRBV19 to TRBJ2-3; a weak D match, TRBD2 (5 bases). The V end was cut by 10 bases, the J end by 1 base, with 9 bases between. This CDR3 contains 12 residues. Germline V gene lookup returns CDR1 LNHDA and CDR2 SQIVND (reference sequence). CDR3 DNA sequence: TGTGCCACGGGAAAGGGCACAGATACGCAGTATTTT. Translated: CATGKGTDTQYF.

V is TRBV10-3 and J is TRBJ2-3; D not resolved. Germline V gene sequence: CDR1 ENHRY, CDR2 SYGVKD. The V gene lost 8 bases and the J gene lost 1 base, with 13 bases spanning the gap. This CDR3 has 14 residues. CDR3 coding DNA: TGTGCCATCCGGGTCGCGGTGGGCACAGATACGCAGTATTTT. Translated, it gives CAIRVAVGTDTQYF.

V and J are TRBV28 and TRBJ1-3; D is possibly TRBD1 (6 bases). With 9 bases removed from V and 7 bases from J, the gap between germline ends came to 22 bases. CDR1 is MDHEN, CDR2 SYDVKM, per germline. This CDR3 is built from 15 residues. CDR3 region: CASFNRGGVLNTIYF. CDR3 coding DNA: TGTGCCAGTTTCAACAGAGGGGGGGTTCTGAACACCATATATTTT.

The chain links TRBV12-5 to TRBJ1-3; a possible D gene is TRBD1 (5 bases). The CDR3 spans 13 residues. CDR1 is LGHNT and CDR2 is FRNRAP in the germline V gene. V shed 1 base and J shed 7 bases, with 8 bases lying between them. DNA for the CDR3: TGTGCTAGTGGTTTGGATTGGGGGAACACCATATATTTT. As protein: CASGLDWGNTIYF.

The chain recombines TRBV10-3 with TRBJ2-3; 7 positions agree with TRBD1. The CDR3 consists of 15 residues. Losses at the gene ends were 4 bases for V and 3 bases for J; bases not matched to a gene: 7. Germline V gene data show CDR1 as ENHRY and CDR2 as SYGVKD. In DNA form, the CDR3 reads TGTGCCATCAGTGCGAGACAGGGTGGTACAGATACGCAGTATTTT. This sequence encodes CAISARQGGTDTQYF.

V usage is TRBV6-1 and J usage is TRBJ1-1; 7 bases line up with TRBD1. Per the germline V gene, CDR1 is MNHNS and CDR2 is SASEGT. J was trimmed by 4 bases and V by 8 bases; bases with no gene match: 10. The CDR3 runs to 14 residues. CDR3 loop: CASGSGQGGTEAFF. CDR3 bases: TGTGCCAGCGGGAGCGGGCAGGGGGGCACTGAAGCTTTCTTT.

The chain combines TRBV6-4 with TRBJ2-3; 10 bases are shared with TRBD2. The V and J ends lost 2 bases and 4 bases, in that order; junction bases with no gene match: 0. The germline V gene encodes CDR1 MRHNA and CDR2 SNTAGT. This CDR3 comprises 14 residues. In nucleotides, the CDR3 is TGTGCCAGCAGTGACGGGACTAGCGCAGATACGCAGTATTTT. This translates into CASSDGTSADTQYF.

This clone turned up a few times. This sequence joins TRBV28 and TRBJ1-2, with a tentative D call TRBD1 (5 bases). Germline lookup yields CDR1 MDHEN and CDR2 SYDVKM. V was cut by 5 bases and J by 8 bases, with 18 bases left in between. The CDR3 consists of 14 residues. CDR3 region: CASSLLRGGLGYTF. The CDR3 DNA is TGTGCCAGCAGTCTTTTGAGGGGCGGTTTAGGCTACACCTTC.